This passage covers 24 T cell receptor beta chains from one sample sequenced in a study of Ad26.COV2.S vaccination and SARS-CoV-2 variants. Produced via immunoSEQ multiplex PCR; TCRdb's table is partial and in-frame only. The sample yields 350,000 to 500,000 clones, approximately 88% seen once. Treatment in this sample: roughly 20 received Ad26.COV2.S at low or high dose, single or two shots; roughly five received placebo; per-sample allocation not given. Sampling happened 63 days after the first vaccine or placebo injection. Sequencing used peripheral blood, obtained in a trial of Ad26.COV2.S vaccine versus placebo. Every receptor here comes from a person aged 18-65 years who received the Ad26.COV2.S COVID-19 vaccine or a placebo.

This clone was seen a handful of times. For the CDR3, the DNA is TGTGCCAGCAGTTTCCAGGGCACCGGGGAGCTGTTTTTT. Translated, it gives CASSFQGTGELFF. V and J are TRBV27 and TRBJ2-2; D perhaps matches TRBD1 (5 bases). This CDR3 has 13 amino acids. The germline V gene has CDR1 MNHEY and CDR2 SMNVEV (reference sequence). Trimming stripped 3 bases from V and 4 bases from J, with 6 bases between.

This clone was observed at least ten times. J is TRBJ1-4 and V is TRBV9, with TRBD1 matching 7 bases. There are 15 residues in the CDR3. Germline lookup yields CDR1 SGDLS and CDR2 YYNGEE. J gave up 7 bases and V 0 bases, and 6 bases lay outside the gene matches. The CDR3 loop reads CASSVATGTAEKLFF. The CDR3 region has the DNA TGTGCCAGCAGCGTAGCTACGGGGACAGCTGAAAAACTGTTTTTT.

The CDR3 loop is CASSSLRQGGASYEQYF. The CDR3 coding sequence is TGTGCCAGCAGTTCCCTCCGTCAAGGGGGGGCTTCCTACGAGCAGTACTTC. The chain is built from TRBV6-2 or TRBV6-3 and TRBJ2-7; tentative D call: TRBD2 (7 bases). Germline V lookup: CDR1 MNHEY, CDR2 SVGEGT. Trimming left V 4 bases short and J 1 base short, with 20 bases between. The CDR3 is 17 residues long.

The chain combines TRBV5-4 with TRBJ2-1; no firm D call. Trimming left V 2 bases short and J 0 bases short, with 12 bases between. This CDR3 comprises 16 residues. Germline V lookup: CDR1 SGHNT, CDR2 YYREEE (reference sequence). The CDR3 nucleotides are TGTGCCAGCAGCTTTTCGCGGAGCAGCTCCTACAATGAGCAGTTCTTC. Translated, it gives CASSFSRSSSYNEQFF.

V gene TRBV6-5 combines with J gene TRBJ2-7; tentative D call: TRBD2 (6 bases). In germline, CDR1 is MNHEY, CDR2 SVGAGI. This CDR3 region has 13 residues. Deletions cut 6 bases from V and 0 bases from J, with 9 bases between. The CDR3 reads CASRRDASYEQYF. The CDR3 region has the DNA TGTGCCAGCAGGCGGGACGCCTCCTACGAGCAGTACTTC.

The rearrangement links TRBV6-4 to TRBJ2-2; tentative D call: TRBD1 (6 bases). This CDR3 contains 15 residues. The germline V gene encodes CDR1 MRHNA and CDR2 SNTAGT. Trimming left V 0 bases short and J 6 bases short, with 11 bases between. The chain's CDR3 is CASSDSDRSPGELFF. The CDR3 bases are TGTGCCAGCAGTGACTCCGACAGGTCCCCCGGGGAGCTGTTTTTT.

The chain uses TRBV6-6 and TRBJ1-2, with 7 bases fitting TRBD1. The CDR3 is made up of 15 amino acids. Germline V gene lookup returns CDR1 MNHNY and CDR2 SVGAGI (reference sequence). The ends lost 2 bases at V and 2 bases at J; junction bases unmatched: 5. The CDR3, as DNA: TGTGCCAGCAGTTACGGGGGAGGGGGCAACTATGGCTACACCTTC. It translates to CASSYGGGGNYGYTF.

The chain combines TRBV14 with TRBJ2-1; D is perhaps TRBD1 (6 bases). The V end lost 0 bases, the J end lost 7 bases, and 13 bases lay between the germline ends. Germline V gene data show CDR1 as SGHDN and CDR2 as FVKESK. CDR3 size: 15 residues. CDR3 in amino acids: CASSQDWTDFNEQFF. DNA of the CDR3: TGTGCCAGCAGCCAAGACTGGACAGACTTTAATGAGCAGTTCTTC.

The V gene is TRBV12-3 or TRBV12-4, the J gene TRBJ2-1; a weak D match, TRBD1 (6 bases). The CDR3 is 13 amino acids. Trimming pared 6 bases from V and 7 bases from J, leaving 13 bases between. The CDR3 here is CASRGAIANEQFF. CDR3 sequence (DNA): TGTGCCAGCAGGGGGGCTATAGCGAATGAGCAGTTCTTC.

The chain combines TRBV7-2 with TRBJ2-3; 8 bases are a match to TRBD2. With V trimmed by 7 bases and J by 5 bases, 5 bases remained unmatched. The CDR3 spans 13 residues. Per the germline V gene, CDR1 is SGHTA and CDR2 is FQGNSA. In DNA, the CDR3 is TGTGCCAGCACCCCCGGGGGGGGAGATACGCAGTATTTT. This codes for CASTPGGGDTQYF.

This clone was seen only a few times. This chain uses TRBV6-4 with TRBJ1-6; no firm D call. This CDR3 has 13 residues. Per germline, CDR1 MRHNA and CDR2 SNTAGT. Trimming cost V 7 bases and J 5 bases, with 9 bases left between them. The CDR3 bases are TGTGCCAGCATCCCGGAAAATAATTCACCCCTCCACTTT. Its protein is CASIPENNSPLHF.

This sequence joins TRBV7-8 and TRBJ1-6; 8 bases are a match to TRBD1. Trimming cost V 3 bases and J 5 bases; bases outside gene matches: 6. The CDR3 covers 16 residues. The germline V gene encodes CDR1 SGHVS and CDR2 FQNEAQ. The CDR3 reads CASSFGQGVDNSPLHF. CDR3 coding DNA: TGTGCCAGCAGCTTTGGACAGGGTGTCGATAATTCACCCCTCCACTTT.

The chain combines TRBV30 with TRBJ2-5; D is ambiguous. Germline V gene sequence: CDR1 GTSNPN, CDR2 SVGIG (reference sequence). The CDR3 is 12 residues long. V gave up 0 bases and J gave up 4 bases, with 6 bases separating them. CDR3 nucleotides: TGTGCCTGGAGTGTAACGGGAGAGACCCAGTACTTC. As protein: CAWSVTGETQYF.

V and J are TRBV6-5 and TRBJ2-7; 8 bases agree with TRBD1. The germline gives CDR1 MNHEY, CDR2 SVGAGI. With V trimmed by 6 bases and J by 3 bases, 7 bases remained unmatched. This CDR3 region has 14 residues. CDR3 nucleotide sequence: TGTGCCAGCAGGCGACAGGGGATAGGCTACGAGCAGTACTTC. It is translated as CASRRQGIGYEQYF.

The chain recombines TRBV6-6 with TRBJ2-2; D unclear. Trimming pared 7 bases from V and 4 bases from J, leaving 16 bases between. CDR3 length equals 15 residues. Per the germline V gene, CDR1 is MNHNY and CDR2 is SVGAGI (reference sequence). CDR3 nucleotides: TGTGCCAGCACCCTGGTTGGGGTGATCACCGGGGAGCTGTTTTTT. Amino acids: CASTLVGVITGELFF.

The sample holds a few counts of this clone. V and J are TRBV28 and TRBJ1-2; D perhaps matches TRBD1 (6 bases). The CDR3 spans 13 residues. Germline V lookup: CDR1 MDHEN, CDR2 SYDVKM. V was shortened by 6 bases and J by 8 bases, with 16 bases between the two germline ends. This CDR3 reads CASSRMGARGYTF. The CDR3 DNA reads as TGTGCCAGCAGCCGAATGGGGGCTCGGGGCTACACCTTC.

Concerning this clone itself: The same CDR3 arises from other DNA sequences in this sample as well. The chain couples TRBV12-3 or TRBV12-4 to TRBJ2-7, with no clear D. Trimming left V 1 base short and J 3 bases short, with 4 bases between. The CDR3 runs 12 residues. CDR3 sequence: CASSLEDYEQYF. In nucleotides, the CDR3 is TGTGCCAGCAGTTTAGAGGACTACGAGCAGTACTTC.

This clone was counted a single time. This chain links TRBV5-4 with TRBJ1-3, with 8 positions matching TRBD1. With V trimmed by 4 bases and J by 0 bases, 3 bases remained unmatched. This CDR3 has 15 amino acids. Germline V lookup: CDR1 SGHNT, CDR2 YYREEE (reference sequence). The CDR3 region has the DNA TGTGCCAGCAGCGCAGACAGGGGCTCTGGAAACACCATATATTTT. As protein: CASSADRGSGNTIYF.

This clone was seen only a few times. V gene TRBV14 combines with J gene TRBJ2-2; tentatively, D is TRBD1 (6 bases). Between the trimmed V and J ends, which lost 6 bases and 2 bases, there was a span of 10 bases. Germline lookup yields CDR1 SGHDN and CDR2 FVKESK. CDR3 length: 14 residues. The CDR3: CASRPTGNTGELFF. The CDR3 DNA reads TGTGCCAGCAGGCCGACAGGAAACACCGGGGAGCTGTTTTTT.

The CDR3, as DNA: TGTGCCAGCAGTTTAGGGACAGGGGCTACAGAGACCCAGTACTTC. Translating gives CASSLGTGATETQYF. The V and J genes are TRBV28 and TRBJ2-5; 10 bases map to TRBD1. The ends lost 2 bases at V and 4 bases at J; junction bases unmatched: 4. The CDR3 contains 15 residues. The germline gives CDR1 MDHEN, CDR2 SYDVKM.

The chain combines TRBV4-1 with TRBJ1-3, with TRBD1 matching 9 bases. Germline CDR1 and CDR2: MGHRA and YSYEKL. The ends lost 2 bases at V and 11 bases at J; junction bases unmatched: 10. The CDR3 totals 15 residues. The CDR3 sequence is CASSQPGTGTGSIYF. In nucleotides, the CDR3 is TGCGCCAGCAGCCAACCCGGGACAGGGACAGGGTCCATATATTTT.

The chain recombines TRBV25-1 with TRBJ2-7; D not resolved. Germline V gives CDR1 MGHDK, CDR2 SYGVNS. CDR3 length: 12 residues. The V end lost 7 bases, the J end lost 4 bases, and 11 bases lay between the germline ends. The CDR3 protein is CASKAGGYEQYF. CDR3 nucleotide sequence: TGTGCCAGCAAGGCAGGTGGATACGAGCAGTACTTC.

The CDR3 DNA reads TGCAGTTTCAGGGAAGGGCATTGGACAGATACGCAGTATTTT. Residues: CSFREGHWTDTQYF. V usage is TRBV29-1 and J usage is TRBJ2-3; D is possibly TRBD1 (5 bases). Germline lookup yields CDR1 SQVTM and CDR2 ANQGSEA. The CDR3 consists of 14 residues.

The chain has TRBV7-9 and TRBJ2-4; a possible D gene is TRBD1 (6 bases). Germline V gene lookup returns CDR1 SEHNR and CDR2 FQNEAQ (reference sequence). Trimming took 4 bases from V and 9 from J, leaving 13 bases between them. There are 13 residues in the CDR3. As DNA, the CDR3 is TGTGCCAGCAGCTCCTCAGGGGCCGGCATTCAGTACTTC. Protein sequence: CASSSSGAGIQYF.